Listed here are 24 T cell receptor beta chains from one sample, sequenced in a study of blood T cell repertoires in COVID-19. Method: immunoSEQ multiplex PCR; TCRdb's copy keeps in-frame clones and lacks some. The sample has around 220,000 clones, more than 70% seen once. Sequencing input: peripheral blood. These receptors originate from a woman aged 40-49 years who had recovered from COVID-19.

In this sample, this clone turned up once. This sequence joins TRBV2 and TRBJ2-7, with D maybe TRBD2 (6 bases). Trimming shortened V by 9 bases and J by 0 bases, and 15 bases separated the two germline ends. This CDR3 has 14 amino acids. Germline assignment: CDR1 SNHLY and CDR2 FYNNEI. The CDR3 here is CASGTGRSSYEQYF. For the CDR3, the DNA is TGTGCCAGTGGGACTGGACGGAGCTCCTACGAGCAGTACTTC. Complete variable domain (other parts from reference TRBV2 and TRBJ2-7): EPEVTQTPSHQVTQMGQEVILRCVPISNHLYFYWYRQILGQKVEFLVSFYNNEISEKSEIFDDQFSVERPDGSNFTLKIRSTKLEDSAMYFCASGTGRSSYEQYFGPGTRLTVT.

The rearrangement uses TRBV5-3 and TRBJ1-1, with D unresolved. TRBV5-3 is an open reading frame whose function is uncertain. Trimming cost V 0 bases and J 1 base, with 13 bases left between them. CDR3 length: 16 residues. CDR3 sequence (DNA): TGTGCCAGAAGCTTGGGGTTTGGCCGGGGGAACACTGAAGCTTTCTTT. Amino acids: CARSLGFGRGNTEAFF.

The chain carries TRBV7-2 and TRBJ1-2, with no clear D. V was shortened by 6 bases and J by 4 bases, with 15 bases between the two germline ends. The CDR3 has 14 residues. CDR1 and CDR2 (germline): SGHTA, FQGNSA. The CDR3 here is CASRLDGLAYGYTF. CDR3 nucleotides: TGTGCCAGCAGGTTGGATGGGCTCGCCTATGGCTACACCTTC.

CDR3 nucleotide sequence: TGTGCCAGCAGTCGCCTCGAGGGTCAGCCCCAGCATTTT. The encoded protein is CASSRLEGQPQHF. The chain joins TRBV12-3 or TRBV12-4 to TRBJ1-5; D remains ambiguous. The CDR3 has 13 amino acids. The V and J ends lost 5 bases and 6 bases respectively, with 11 bases between them.

The rearrangement joins TRBV9 to TRBJ2-2; 9 bases fit TRBD1. Trimming took 4 bases from V and 2 from J; bases not matched to a gene: 9. The germline gives CDR1 SGDLS, CDR2 YYNGEE. This CDR3 has 17 amino acids. CDR3: CASSQKGQGLNTGELFF. Here the CDR3 DNA reads TGTGCCAGCAGCCAAAAAGGACAGGGGCTAAACACCGGGGAGCTGTTTTTT.

This chain links TRBV18 with TRBJ1-1; D is uncertain. The CDR3 is 14 amino acids. The V gene's germline CDR1 is KGHSH and CDR2 LQKENI. Trimming stripped 3 bases from V and 1 base from J, with 9 bases between. The CDR3: CASSPFAENTEAFF. Here the CDR3 DNA reads TGTGCCAGCTCACCTTTCGCAGAGAACACTGAAGCTTTCTTT.

The gene calls are TRBV9 and TRBJ1-1; 9 nucleotides match TRBD1. V shed 3 bases and J 4 bases; nucleotides not matched to a gene: 7. Germline V gives CDR1 SGDLS, CDR2 YYNGEE. The CDR3 loop spans 15 amino acids. CDR3 coding DNA: TGTGCCAGCAGCGCCGGGACAGGGAGGGTCACTGAAGCTTTCTTT. Translation: CASSAGTGRVTEAFF.

This sequence joins TRBV28 and TRBJ2-5, with D uncertain. V shed 2 bases and J shed 5 bases, with 9 bases lying between them. This CDR3 is 13 amino acids long. Germline V gene data show CDR1 as MDHEN and CDR2 as SYDVKM. CDR3 bases: TGTGCCAGCAGTTTACCTCCTCTGGAGACCCAGTACTTC. As protein: CASSLPPLETQYF.

This chain connects TRBV3-1 (or the pseudogene TRBV3-2) to TRBJ1-4, with a tentative D call TRBD1 (6 bases). The CDR3 runs to 16 residues. CDR1 is LGHDT and CDR2 is YNNKEL in the germline V gene (reference sequence). V was shortened by 3 bases and J by 0 bases, with 11 bases between the two germline ends. CDR3 DNA sequence: TGTGCCAGCAGCCAGCGGGGGGCCGCAACTAATGAAAAACTGTTTTTT. It encodes CASSQRGAATNEKLFF.

This sequence joins TRBV19 and TRBJ2-1; 9 bases fit TRBD1. The CDR3 is 15 amino acids. V dropped 6 bases and J dropped 8; count of bases not matched to a gene: 11. Germline lookup yields CDR1 LNHDA and CDR2 SQIVND (reference sequence). The CDR3 region has the DNA TGTGCCAGTAGACCCGCCGGGACAGGGTGGTATGAGCAGTTCTTC. Translated: CASRPAGTGWYEQFF.

In this sample, this clone turned up once. This rearrangement joins TRBV15 to TRBJ2-7; D is ambiguous. Per germline, CDR1 LNHNV and CDR2 YYDKDF (reference sequence). The CDR3 loop spans 15 amino acids. Trimming left V 3 bases short and J 9 bases short, with 21 bases between. CDR3 sequence: CATSSRLDVLSGQYF. CDR3 sequence (DNA): TGTGCCACCAGCAGTCGCCTAGACGTGTTATCCGGGCAGTACTTC.

The chain recombines TRBV9 with TRBJ1-3; TRBD1 might be the D (6 bases). CDR3 length: 17 amino acids. The germline V gene has CDR1 SGDLS and CDR2 YYNGEE. Trimming left V 3 bases short and J 1 base short, with 17 bases between. DNA of the CDR3: TGTGCCAGCAGCGCGGACATACAGGGACCTTCTGGAAACACCATATATTTT. Encoded protein: CASSADIQGPSGNTIYF.

The genes are TRBV7-3 and TRBJ2-1; 11 bases align to TRBD2. The length of the CDR3 is 16 residues. The germline V gene has CDR1 SGHTA and CDR2 FQGTGA. V lost 6 bases, J lost 4 bases, and 8 bases stayed unmatched. In nucleotides, the CDR3 is TGTGCCAGCAGTGGGGGGTCTAGCGGGAGGTACAATGAGCAGTTCTTC. Its protein is CASSGGSSGRYNEQFF.

This sequence joins TRBV6-2 or TRBV6-3 and TRBJ1-6; D possibly corresponds to TRBD1 (5 bases). This CDR3 has 15 residues. The ends were cut back, 2 bases at V and 5 bases at J, with 10 bases in the middle. The germline V gene encodes CDR1 MNHEY and CDR2 SVGEGT. In DNA form, the CDR3 reads TGTGCCAGCAGTTACGTCGGGGGTCATAATTCACCCCTCCACTTT. Translated: CASSYVGGHNSPLHF.

This chain uses TRBV4-2 with TRBJ2-2, with D tentatively TRBD2 (5 bases). The germline CDR1 and CDR2 sequences are LGHNA and YNFKEQ. V was cut by 0 bases and J by 5 bases, with 10 bases left in between. The CDR3 totals 15 residues. The CDR3 here is CASSQDRGRTGELFF. DNA for the CDR3: TGTGCCAGCAGCCAAGATCGAGGGCGAACCGGGGAGCTGTTTTTT.

This clone has more than one count but fewer than ten. The gene calls are TRBV5-1 and TRBJ1-1; the match to TRBD1 covers 7 bases. The CDR3 loop spans 15 amino acids. The V gene's germline CDR1 is SGHRS and CDR2 YFSETQ. The trim removed 5 bases at V and 6 bases at J, leaving 13 bases unmatched. The CDR3 here is CASSSPDRPGAEAFF. The CDR3 DNA sequence: TGCGCCAGCAGTTCTCCGGACAGGCCCGGCGCTGAAGCTTTCTTT.

The V and J genes are TRBV30 and TRBJ1-2; D uncertain. The CDR3 covers 11 residues. Germline V gene sequence: CDR1 GTSNPN, CDR2 SVGIG (reference sequence). Deletions cut 0 bases from V and 8 bases from J, with 7 bases between. The CDR3 bases are TGTGCCTGGAGTGTAGCCGGGGGCTACACCTTC. This gives the protein CAWSVAGGYTF.

The rearrangement links TRBV27 to TRBJ2-1; the D gene is possibly TRBD2 (5 bases). Germline assignment: CDR1 MNHEY and CDR2 SMNVEV (reference sequence). With 5 bases removed from V and 4 bases from J, the gap between germline ends came to 12 bases. The CDR3 runs to 14 residues. CDR3 sequence reads: CASSPSRGYNEQFF. CDR3 bases: TGTGCCAGCAGTCCCAGTCGGGGATACAATGAGCAGTTCTTC.

V usage is TRBV5-6 and J usage is TRBJ2-1; 8 bases fit TRBD1. V was clipped by 3 bases and J by 4 bases; unmatched bases: 6. Germline loops: CDR1 SGHDT, CDR2 YYEEEE. The CDR3 covers 15 residues. As DNA, the CDR3 is TGTGCCAGCAGCTCTAACCGGGACAGGTACAATGAGCAGTTCTTC. Translating gives CASSSNRDRYNEQFF.

The chain is built from TRBV5-6 and TRBJ2-3; 11 nucleotides align to TRBD2. The CDR3 length is 16 residues. Per germline, CDR1 SGHDT and CDR2 YYEEEE. V gave up 4 bases and J gave up 8 bases; unmatched junction bases: 12. The DNA of the CDR3 is TGTGCCAGCAGCCCTCGAACTAGCGGGAGAACTGTTACGCAGTATTTT. As protein: CASSPRTSGRTVTQYF.

The rearrangement uses TRBV21-1 and TRBJ1-3; the D call in the table, TRBD1, was not verified against the DNA. TRBV21-1 is a documented pseudogene. CDR3 length equals 17 residues. The CDR3 region is CASSPGQGWTAGNTIYF. The CDR3 nucleotides read TGTGCCAGCAGCCCGGGACAGGGATGGACTGCGGGAAACACCATATATTTT.

The V gene is TRBV12-3 or TRBV12-4, the J gene TRBJ1-6; D not certain. V was pared by 6 bases and J by 9 bases, with 6 bases between. The CDR3 has 11 amino acids. This chain's CDR3 is CASSRGSPLHF. The CDR3 DNA reads as TGTGCCAGCAGCCGGGGTTCACCCCTCCACTTT.

This clone was picked up a small number of times. The chain employs TRBV7-2 and TRBJ2-1; TRBD2 matches at 15 bases. The CDR3 runs 17 residues. CDR1 is SGHTA and CDR2 is FQGNSA in the germline V gene. V gave up 5 bases and J gave up 4 bases; unmatched junction bases: 6. In DNA form, the CDR3 reads TGTGCCAGCAGCCGTGGACTAGCGGGAGGGCGATACAATGAGCAGTTCTTC. Translated, it gives CASSRGLAGGRYNEQFF. Supplemented by reference TRBV7-2 and TRBJ2-1, the full variable domain reads GAGVSQSPSNKVTEKGKDVELRCDPISGHTALYWYRQSLGQGLEFLIYFQGNSAPDKSGLPSDRFSAERTGGSVSTLTIQRTQQEDSAVYLCASSRGLAGGRYNEQFFGPGTRLTVL.

This clone was seen just once. The J gene is TRBJ2-2, the V gene TRBV10-1; maybe TRBD2 (6 bases). Germline V lookup: CDR1 WNHNN, CDR2 SYGVQD (reference sequence). CDR3 length equals 15 residues. The V end lost 0 bases, the J end lost 4 bases, and 9 bases lay between the germline ends. The CDR3 region is CASSESNGGTGELFF. The CDR3 bases are TGCGCCAGCAGTGAGTCGAACGGGGGCACCGGGGAGCTGTTTTTT.